This T cell receptor beta chain is drawn from a study of beta chain features in type 1 diabetes. Study results and caveats: HLA effects on TCRB rearrangement stayed unresolved here.

CD45RO/CCR7/CD25/CD127/CD95/CD27 sorting isolated CD4+ naive, central memory, regulatory and stem cell-like memory cells. The sequenced template was cDNA made from the entire isolated RNA. Profiling relied on immunoSEQ multiplex PCR, and the TCRdb table lists in-frame clones only, not all of them. The top ten clones hold roughly 1.9% of a sample with some 150,000 clones, around 10% of them seen once. Germline CDR1 reads LNHNV; CDR2 reads YYDKDF (reference sequence). The length of the CDR3 is 16 residues. V lost 0 bases and J 5 bases, leaving 14 bases between the germline ends. This clone showed up just a few times. Its antigen is currently unknown.

The TCR originated in a young man in good health. Input material: central memory CD4+ T cells from blood. The chain joins TRBV15 to TRBJ2-4, with no clear D. The CDR3 DNA follows: TGTGCCACCAGCAGAGATAGCAGCGCTAGGGAAAACATTCAGTACTTC. Its translation: CATSRDSSARENIQYF.